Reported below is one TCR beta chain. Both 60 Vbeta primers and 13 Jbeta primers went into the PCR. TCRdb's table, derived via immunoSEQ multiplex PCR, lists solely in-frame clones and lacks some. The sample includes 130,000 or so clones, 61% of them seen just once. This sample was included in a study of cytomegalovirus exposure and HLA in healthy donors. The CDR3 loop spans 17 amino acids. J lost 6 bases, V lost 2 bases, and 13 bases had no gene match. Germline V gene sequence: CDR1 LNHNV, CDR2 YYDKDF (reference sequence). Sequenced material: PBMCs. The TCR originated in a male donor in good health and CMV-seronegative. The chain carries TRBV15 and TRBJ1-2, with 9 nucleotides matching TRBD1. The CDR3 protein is CATSRRLPGQGTHGYTF. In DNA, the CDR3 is TGTGCCACCAGCAGAAGACTTCCGGGACAGGGTACCCATGGCTACACCTTC.